Presented here are 20 T cell receptor beta chains from one specimen sequenced in a study of T-cell memory formation after mild COVID-19. Via MiXCR, TCRdb re-called the 5' RACE reads, giving one row per CDR3 protein. The sample has 250,000 to 350,000 distinct CDR3 sequences; roughly 17% are singletons. The material sequenced was PBMCs or a T cell subset sorted from them (not recorded which). These receptors were taken from a man aged 18 to 29 who had mild COVID-19 (a few samples of this study predate the infection). Cell type and time point are not known.

In its sample, this clonotype was seen a few times. V is TRBV6-2 or TRBV6-3 and J is TRBJ1-1; D might be TRBD1 (5 bases). V was cut by 7 bases and J by 8 bases, with 20 bases left in between. There are 14 residues in the CDR3. The germline CDR1 and CDR2 sequences are MNHEY and SVGEGT. The DNA of the CDR3 is TGTGCCAGCACGGACGTGTGGCAGGGCCGGGAAGCTTTCTTT. Translation: CASTDVWQGREAFF.

This clonotype was detected only a few times. V usage is TRBV5-1 and J usage is TRBJ1-2; D is ambiguous. V was pared by 0 bases and J by 1 base, with 7 bases between. The CDR3 totals 14 residues. Germline V gene lookup returns CDR1 SGHRS and CDR2 YFSETQ. The CDR3 DNA sequence: TGCGCCAGCAGCTTGGAGTCAGTTAACTATGGCTACACCTTC. Its translation is CASSLESVNYGYTF.

V usage is TRBV5-5 and J usage is TRBJ2-3; 11 bases align to TRBD1. CDR3 length: 16 amino acids. Germline CDR1 reads SGHKS; CDR2 reads YYEKEE (reference sequence). V trimming: 3 bases; J trimming: 4 bases; junction bases outside the gene matches: 7. CDR3 in amino acids: CASSWWTGGFADTQYF. The DNA of the CDR3 is TGTGCCAGCAGCTGGTGGACAGGGGGCTTTGCAGATACGCAGTATTTT.

J is TRBJ1-1 and V is TRBV6-4, with D unresolved. Germline CDR1 reads MRHNA; CDR2 reads SNTAGT. This CDR3 contains 13 residues. Trimming stripped 3 bases from V and 1 base from J, with 6 bases between. For the CDR3, the DNA is TGTGCCAGCAGTGAATCGGAGAACACTGAAGCTTTCTTT. This encodes CASSESENTEAFF.

CDR3 region: CASRRERGTNTGELFF. CDR3 nucleotide sequence: TGCGCCAGCAGAAGGGAGCGGGGGACGAACACCGGGGAGCTGTTTTTT. This chain uses TRBV5-1 with TRBJ2-2; 8 nucleotides line up with TRBD2. The V segment lost 5 bases and the J segment 0 bases; nucleotides outside the gene matches: 6. The CDR3 covers 16 residues. Germline loops: CDR1 SGHRS, CDR2 YFSETQ.

This clonotype was counted only a few times. The genes are TRBV7-9 and TRBJ2-1; unclear D gene. The germline V and J ends were trimmed by 4 bases and 5 bases, with 15 bases remaining between them. CDR3 length: 15 residues. The germline gives CDR1 SEHNR, CDR2 FQNEAQ (reference sequence). CDR3 DNA: TGTGCCAGCAGCTCTAGAGGTACGGCGGACAATGAGCAGTTCTTC. This encodes CASSSRGTADNEQFF.

The chain recombines TRBV5-5 with TRBJ1-6; D not resolved. V was clipped by 2 bases and J by 10 bases, with 10 bases between them. Looked up from germline, CDR1 is SGHKS and CDR2 is YYEKEE (reference sequence). CDR3 length: 13 residues. The CDR3 DNA sequence: TGTGCCAGCAGCTTAGACATGGTCTCACCCCTCCACTTT. Residues: CASSLDMVSPLHF.

This clonotype has a handful of counts. V and J are TRBV7-3 and TRBJ2-3; TRBD2 matches at 8 bases. Germline V gives CDR1 SGHTA, CDR2 FQGTGA. Germline trimming cut 6 bases from V and 4 bases from J; bases unmatched to any gene: 6. CDR3 length: 14 amino acids. The CDR3 here is CASSTGLASDTQYF. The DNA of the CDR3 is TGTGCCAGCAGTACCGGACTAGCTTCAGATACGCAGTATTTT.

The table lists this clonotype with a few counts. V gene TRBV4-1 combines with J gene TRBJ1-2, with D uncertain. This CDR3 contains 13 residues. Trimming pared 1 base from V and 8 bases from J, leaving 11 bases between. Germline-derived CDR1 and CDR2 are MGHRA and YSYEKL. The CDR3 spells CASSQGGWKGYTF. The CDR3 DNA follows: TGCGCCAGCAGCCAAGGAGGGTGGAAGGGCTACACCTTC.

This clonotype was recorded once. The chain combines TRBV5-4 with TRBJ1-6, with TRBD1 as a possible D gene (5 bases). Trimming pared 4 bases from V and 12 bases from J, leaving 17 bases between. This CDR3 spans 14 amino acids. Germline CDR1 SGHNT, CDR2 YYREEE (reference sequence). This CDR3 reads CASSPEGPIRPLHF. The CDR3 DNA is TGTGCCAGCAGCCCGGAGGGGCCGATAAGACCCCTCCACTTT.

The table lists this clonotype with many counts. The chain carries TRBV7-6 and TRBJ2-1, with 11 bases aligning to TRBD2. CDR1 and CDR2 from the germline V gene are SGHVS and FNYEAQ. This CDR3 is 16 amino acids long. V shed 3 bases, J shed 5 bases, and the junction held 6 bases outside the gene matches. The CDR3 nucleotides read TGTGCCAGCAGCTTCGAACTAGCGGGGGACCACAATGAGCAGTTCTTC. This codes for CASSFELAGDHNEQFF.

This clonotype was recorded a few times. The chain has TRBV12-3 or TRBV12-4 and TRBJ1-1, with 7 bases that match TRBD1. Trimming removed 6 bases from V and 8 bases from J; junction bases left unmatched: 9. The CDR3 extends over 13 amino acids. CDR3 nucleotides: TGTGCCAGCAGGGCCCGTGGACAGGCCGAAGCTTTCTTT. This codes for CASRARGQAEAFF.

The V call is TRBV5-1, the J call TRBJ2-6, with D perhaps given as TRBD1 or TRBD2 (6 bases each). V was pared by 3 bases and J by 0 bases, with 16 bases between. The CDR3 is 18 amino acids. Looked up from germline, CDR1 is SGHRS and CDR2 is YFSETQ. The CDR3 loop reads CASSYTPTGASGANVLTF. DNA of the CDR3: TGCGCCAGCAGCTATACCCCGACGGGGGCCTCTGGGGCCAACGTCCTGACTTTC.

This clonotype was counted between two and nine times. The rearrangement links TRBV6-6 to TRBJ1-1; TRBD1 matches 7 bases. V lost 7 bases, J lost 7 bases, and 15 bases stayed unmatched. The CDR3 totals 15 residues. Per the germline V gene, CDR1 is MNHNY and CDR2 is SVGAGI (reference sequence). The CDR3 loop is CASTQSTGDRLEAFF. Written as DNA, the CDR3 is TGTGCCAGCACCCAATCAACAGGGGACCGCCTTGAAGCTTTCTTT.

In its sample, this clonotype was seen a few times. The chain carries TRBV4-3 and TRBJ2-7; TRBD1 aligns across 9 bases. V lost 0 bases to trimming and J lost 0 bases; unmatched junction nucleotides: 3. CDR3 size: 16 residues. CDR1 and CDR2 from the germline V gene are LGHNA and YSLEER. The CDR3 DNA is TGCGCCAGCAGCCAAGAGGGGACAGGGAGCTCCTACGAGCAGTACGTC. As protein: CASSQEGTGSSYEQYV.

This clonotype was counted ten times or more. This chain joins TRBV4-3 and TRBJ1-1, with 8 nucleotides matching TRBD1. The germline V gene encodes CDR1 LGHNA and CDR2 YSLEER. After removal of 0 bases from V and 10 bases from J, the junction contained 10 bases not matched to a gene. The CDR3 length is 15 residues. This CDR3 reads CASSQEGQGARPAFF. Here the CDR3 DNA reads TGCGCCAGCAGCCAAGAGGGGCAGGGGGCTCGGCCAGCTTTCTTT.

The J gene is TRBJ2-1, the V gene TRBV5-1; D remains unclear. Germline loops: CDR1 SGHRS, CDR2 YFSETQ. V was shortened by 4 bases and J by 8 bases, with 13 bases between the two germline ends. The CDR3 consists of 13 residues. Here the CDR3 reads CASSPSLGYEQFF. CDR3 coding DNA: TGCGCCAGCAGCCCCAGCCTCGGATATGAGCAGTTCTTC. The variable domain in full, with the rest retrieved from reference TRBV5-1 and TRBJ2-1, is KAGVTQTPRYLIKTRGQQVTLSCSPISGHRSVSWYQQTPGQGLQFLFEYFSETQRNKGNFPGRFSGRQFSNSRSEMNVSTLELGDSALYLCASSPSLGYEQFFGPGTRLTVL.

This clonotype was detected a few times. This chain joins TRBV7-7 and TRBJ2-1; either TRBD1 or TRBD2 may fit D (5 bases each). V lost 4 bases, J lost 8 bases, and 15 bases lay in between. Germline CDR1 reads SSHAT; CDR2 reads FNYEAQ (reference sequence). The CDR3 has 14 amino acids. CDR3 amino acids: CASSYSNGADEQFF. DNA for the CDR3: TGTGCCAGCAGCTACTCCAACGGGGCCGATGAGCAGTTCTTC.

Ten or more counts support this clonotype. The chain recombines TRBV5-1 with TRBJ2-4; D perhaps matches TRBD2 (6 bases). Germline assignment: CDR1 SGHRS and CDR2 YFSETQ. Trimming cost V 0 bases and J 6 bases, with 10 bases left between them. The CDR3 spans 14 residues. The CDR3 reads CASSLDGGLNIQYF. The CDR3 nucleotides are TGCGCCAGCAGCTTGGACGGGGGATTAAACATTCAGTACTTC.

This clonotype came up many times. This chain uses TRBV5-1 with TRBJ2-1; a weak D match, TRBD2 (6 bases). Germline V gives CDR1 SGHRS, CDR2 YFSETQ. This CDR3 is 15 amino acids long. Trimming removed 0 bases from V and 0 bases from J, with 7 bases in between. CDR3 loop: CASSLDGSSYNEQFF. The CDR3 nucleotides are TGCGCCAGCAGCTTGGACGGGAGCTCCTACAATGAGCAGTTCTTC.